One sample yielded the 9 T cell receptor beta chains listed below, sequenced in a study of T cells after posttransplantation cyclophosphamide (dated by TCRdb to the mid-2010s). The control cohort consisted of roughly 10 patients who had myeloablative marrow transplants with methotrexate plus a calcineurin inhibitor and who were sampled 1 year after transplant. Library prep was done by the immunoSEQ multiplex PCR assay. This immuneACCESS table, as held by TCRdb, lists in-frame sequences with V and J called but not all clones. Of the missing ones, under half trace to an unresolved V gene in checked studies; the others have no known cause. The sample table records some 21,000 clones; 80% to 90% of these occur just once. 2% to 2.5% of the sample is held by the ten biggest clonotypes. This sample comprised PBMCs, obtained about 360 days after allogeneic stem cell transplant with calcineurin inhibitor and methotrexate. The receptors originated from a female patient in her thirties or forties who received an allogeneic stem cell transplant from an unrelated donor, was CMV-positive, and had acute and chronic GVHD. Some T cells may have been brought in with the graft after a transplant.

The V gene is TRBV6-6, the J gene TRBJ2-7; 8 bases agree with TRBD2. This CDR3 comprises 13 residues. Unmatched junction bases numbered 6, after V lost 5 bases and J lost 6 bases. The germline V gene has CDR1 MNHNY and CDR2 SVGAGI (reference sequence). CDR3 loop: CASSALSGSEQYF. The CDR3 region has the DNA TGTGCCAGCAGTGCTCTAAGCGGGAGCGAGCAGTACTTC.

The rearrangement uses TRBV7-9 and TRBJ2-3, with 8 bases that match TRBD1. Trimming removed 2 bases from V and 2 bases from J; junction bases left unmatched: 3. The CDR3 spans 15 residues. Germline V gene sequence: CDR1 SEHNR, CDR2 FQNEAQ (reference sequence). The CDR3 DNA reads TGTGCCAGCAGCTTAAACAGGGGGGCCACAGATACGCAGTATTTT. Encoded protein: CASSLNRGATDTQYF.

The chain combines TRBV6-6 with TRBJ2-3; TRBD1 aligns across 8 bases. With V trimmed by 7 bases and J by 0 bases, 3 bases remained unmatched. The germline V gene encodes CDR1 MNHNY and CDR2 SVGAGI (reference sequence). The CDR3 has 14 residues. Here the CDR3 reads CASKQGDSTDTQYF. CDR3 coding DNA: TGTGCCAGCAAACAGGGGGACAGCACAGATACGCAGTATTTT.

CDR3 sequence (DNA): TGTGCCAGCAGCCGGGACAGGGACTGGTACGAGCAGTACTTC. Its translation is CASSRDRDWYEQYF. The J gene is TRBJ2-7, the V gene TRBV28, with 9 bases matching TRBD1. Trimming at V came to 6 bases and at J to 4 bases, leaving 7 bases not matched to a gene. The CDR3 covers 14 residues. Germline values: CDR1 MDHEN, CDR2 SYDVKM.

V usage is TRBV30 and J usage is TRBJ1-5, with D unresolved. CDR1 is GTSNPN and CDR2 is SVGIG in the germline V gene (reference sequence). CDR3 length: 13 residues. The ends were cut back, 3 bases at V and 0 bases at J, with 6 bases in the middle. CDR3 loop: CAWRESSNQPQHF. CDR3 DNA sequence: TGTGCCTGGAGGGAGAGTAGCAATCAGCCCCAGCATTTT.

This clone was observed a handful of times. The chain combines TRBV19 with TRBJ1-1, with 7 bases identical to TRBD1. The CDR3 is made up of 11 amino acids. The junction had 3 bases not matched to a gene; V was cut back by 8 bases and J by 6 bases. Germline CDR1 is LNHDA and CDR2 is SQIVND (reference sequence). CDR3 sequence: CASYDRAEAFF. In nucleotides, the CDR3 is TGTGCCAGTTATGACAGGGCTGAAGCTTTCTTT.

This clone was detected a few times. V usage is TRBV30 and J usage is TRBJ1-2; no definite D call. Per the germline V gene, CDR1 is GTSNPN and CDR2 is SVGIG (reference sequence). This CDR3 comprises 11 residues. CDR3 nucleotide sequence: TGTGCACTCCGGGGTGCGTATGGCTACACCTTC. Its protein product is CALRGAYGYTF.

The chain recombines TRBV7-8 with TRBJ1-1, with TRBD1 as a possible D gene (6 bases). The germline V gene encodes CDR1 SGHVS and CDR2 FQNEAQ. V was pared by 4 bases and J by 5 bases, with 14 bases between. The CDR3 spans 14 residues. The CDR3 loop reads CASSSVGAQTEAFF. The DNA of the CDR3 is TGTGCCAGCAGCTCAGTGGGGGCGCAGACTGAAGCTTTCTTT.

This clone has only one observation. The chain is built from TRBV13 and TRBJ2-1; possible D gene TRBD2, 7 bases. V was trimmed by 3 bases and J by 5 bases, leaving 14 bases between them. Looked up from germline, CDR1 is PRHDT and CDR2 is FYEKMQ (reference sequence). The CDR3 contains 15 residues. CDR3 protein: CASSFAGEGDNEQFF. For the CDR3, the DNA is TGTGCCAGCAGCTTCGCCGGGGAGGGGGACAATGAGCAGTTCTTC.